These T cell receptor beta chains were read from a single sample in a study of blood T cell repertoires in COVID-19. Using immunoSEQ multiplex PCR, the repertoire was profiled, and TCRdb retains in-frame clones only, with some absent. The sample includes about 260,000 clones, 75% to 90% of them seen just once. Sequenced material: peripheral blood. These TCRs come from a woman between 40 and 55 years old who had recovered from COVID-19. Both conserved end residues are part of each CDR3. D genes are given only for firm matches. Only part of the rows carry a size: once, few, many, or a class if the clone is expanded.

abundance: few
d_gene: .
v_gene: TRBV7-2
j_gene: TRBJ2-2
CDR3aa: CASSTSGTTTGELFF
CDR3nt: TGTGCCAGCAGCACATCCGGGACAACCACCGGGGAGCTGTTTTTT

abundance: .
d_gene: .
v_gene: TRBV5-8
j_gene: TRBJ2-1
CDR3aa: CASSLEFAGLHNEQFF
CDR3nt: TGTGCCAGCAGCTTGGAATTTGCGGGGCTTCACAATGAGCAGTTCTTC

abundance: .
d_gene: .
v_gene: TRBV5-6
j_gene: TRBJ2-7
CDR3aa: CASSLGRHRVSYEQYF
CDR3nt: TGTGCCAGCAGCTTGGGGAGGCACAGGGTTTCCTACGAGCAGTACTTC

abundance: .
d_gene: TRBD1
v_gene: TRBV6-5
j_gene: TRBJ2-7
CDR3aa: CASSNRGYEQYF
CDR3nt: TGTGCCAGCTCTAACAGGGGTTACGAGCAGTACTTC

abundance: .
d_gene: TRBD1
v_gene: TRBV5-6
j_gene: TRBJ1-5
CDR3aa: CASSLGPDRGSNQPQHF
CDR3nt: TGTGCCAGCAGCTTGGGGCCGGACAGGGGAAGCAATCAGCCCCAGCATTTT

abundance: .
d_gene: TRBD2
v_gene: TRBV5-5
j_gene: TRBJ2-5
CDR3aa: CASSLGTSGGAQETQYF
CDR3nt: TGTGCCAGCAGCTTAGGGACTAGCGGGGGGGCCCAAGAGACCCAGTACTTC

abundance: .
d_gene: .
v_gene: TRBV7-2
j_gene: TRBJ2-1
CDR3aa: CASSLVVLGGVQFF
CDR3nt: TGTGCCAGCAGCTTAGTAGTGCTAGGGGGGGTTCAGTTCTTC

abundance: .
d_gene: TRBD2
v_gene: TRBV6-6
j_gene: TRBJ2-7
CDR3aa: CASSDERGSEQYF
CDR3nt: TGTGCCAGCAGTGACGAGCGGGGGTCCGAGCAGTACTTC

abundance: once
d_gene: .
v_gene: TRBV12-3/TRBV12-4
j_gene: TRBJ1-1
CDR3aa: CASSLGQGAFF
CDR3nt: TGTGCCAGCAGTTTAGGGCAGGGGGCTTTCTTT

abundance: .
d_gene: .
v_gene: TRBV15
j_gene: TRBJ1-2
CDR3aa: CATSRDWRQGYTF
CDR3nt: TGTGCCACCAGCAGAGATTGGAGACAGGGCTACACCTTC

abundance: .
d_gene: TRBD1
v_gene: TRBV13
j_gene: TRBJ2-1
CDR3aa: CASSVGGAGYNEQFF
CDR3nt: TGTGCCAGCAGCGTAGGGGGCGCTGGCTACAATGAGCAGTTCTTC

abundance: .
d_gene: .
v_gene: TRBV6-2/TRBV6-3
j_gene: TRBJ1-1
CDR3aa: CASSEQVSNTEAFF
CDR3nt: TGTGCCAGCAGTGAGCAGGTGTCGAACACTGAAGCTTTCTTT

abundance: .
d_gene: .
v_gene: TRBV6-5
j_gene: TRBJ2-7
CDR3aa: CASSYTDSEQYF
CDR3nt: TGTGCCAGCAGTTACACCGACAGCGAGCAGTACTTC

abundance: .
d_gene: TRBD1
v_gene: TRBV5-7
j_gene: TRBJ1-2
CDR3aa: CASSVDRHRGGGYTF
CDR3nt: TGTGCCAGCAGCGTTGACCGTCACAGGGGAGGAGGCTACACCTTC

abundance: .
d_gene: TRBD2
v_gene: TRBV7-9
j_gene: TRBJ2-1
CDR3aa: CASRPGTSGYNEQFF
CDR3nt: TGTGCCAGCAGGCCCGGGACTAGCGGATACAATGAGCAGTTCTTC

abundance: once
d_gene: .
v_gene: TRBV5-4
j_gene: TRBJ1-1
CDR3aa: CASSLTVDMNTEAFF
CDR3nt: TGTGCCAGCAGCTTGACAGTCGATATGAACACTGAAGCTTTCTTT

abundance: .
d_gene: .
v_gene: TRBV9
j_gene: TRBJ2-7
CDR3aa: CASSDQSGIGEQYF
CDR3nt: TGTGCCAGCAGCGACCAATCAGGTATAGGTGAGCAGTACTTC

abundance: .
d_gene: TRBD1
v_gene: TRBV7-9
j_gene: TRBJ2-2
CDR3aa: CASSLNGPGGNTGELFF
CDR3nt: TGTGCCAGCAGCTTAAATGGGCCAGGGGGGAACACCGGGGAGCTGTTTTTT